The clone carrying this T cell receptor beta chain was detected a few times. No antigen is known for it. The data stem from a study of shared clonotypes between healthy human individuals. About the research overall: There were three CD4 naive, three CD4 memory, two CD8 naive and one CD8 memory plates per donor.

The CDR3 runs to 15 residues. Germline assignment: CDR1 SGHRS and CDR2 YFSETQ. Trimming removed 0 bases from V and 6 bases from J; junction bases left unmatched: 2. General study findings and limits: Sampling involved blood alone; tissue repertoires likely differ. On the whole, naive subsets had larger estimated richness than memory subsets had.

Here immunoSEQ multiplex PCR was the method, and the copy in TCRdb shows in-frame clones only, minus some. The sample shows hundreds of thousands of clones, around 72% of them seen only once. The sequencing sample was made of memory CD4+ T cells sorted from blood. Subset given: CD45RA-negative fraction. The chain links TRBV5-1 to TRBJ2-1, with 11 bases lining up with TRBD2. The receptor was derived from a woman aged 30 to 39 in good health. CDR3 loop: CASSLGLAGGNEQFF. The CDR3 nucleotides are TGCGCCAGCAGCTTGGGGCTAGCGGGAGGCAATGAGCAGTTCTTC.